Following are 19 T cell receptor beta chains from one sample sequenced in a study of blood T cell repertoires in COVID-19 (dated by TCRdb to 2019 to 2021). The protocol used for the library was the immunoSEQ multiplex PCR assay. The table comes from immuneACCESS by way of TCRdb, which keeps in-frame sequences with V and J called. Part of the clones is missing from these tables; in studies checked, under half for an unresolved V gene and the rest for unknown reasons. The sample table shows 150,000 to 200,000 clones, and around nine tenths are seen once. The ten largest clonotypes hold 3.7% of the sample. Sequenced material: peripheral blood. The receptors here all came from a man younger than 30 with active or convalescent COVID-19.

The chain combines TRBV5-1 with TRBJ1-2, with 7 bases identical to TRBD1. In germline, CDR1 is SGHRS, CDR2 YFSETQ. CDR3 length equals 16 residues. J lost 5 bases, V lost 2 bases, and 12 bases had no gene match. The CDR3 reads CASSLTGASDEYGYTF. The DNA of the CDR3 is TGCGCCAGCAGCTTAACAGGGGCGAGCGATGAGTATGGCTACACCTTC.

This clone has just one count. The genes are TRBV7-6 and TRBJ2-1, with 7 bases identical to TRBD2. The CDR3 extends over 14 amino acids. V trimming: 0 bases; J trimming: 9 bases; junction bases outside the gene matches: 5. Germline CDR1 reads SGHVS; CDR2 reads FNYEAQ. The CDR3 here is CASSLAGGKSEQFF. CDR3 DNA: TGTGCCAGCAGCTTAGCGGGAGGGAAAAGTGAGCAGTTCTTC.

The V gene is TRBV27, the J gene TRBJ1-1; D remains unclear. Germline CDR1 and CDR2: MNHEY and SMNVEV (reference sequence). The CDR3 is made up of 16 amino acids. V was trimmed by 5 bases and J by 0 bases, leaving 16 bases between them. CDR3 in DNA: TGTGCCAGCAGTACGTTTGGGAGGGCTATGAACACTGAAGCTTTCTTT. Its translation: CASSTFGRAMNTEAFF.

This chain's CDR3 is CASSSQSGSREEQFF. The CDR3, as DNA: TGTGCCAGCAGCTCCCAGAGCGGGAGTAGGGAAGAGCAGTTCTTC. The chain links TRBV7-9 to TRBJ2-1; 8 bases match TRBD2. Unmatched junction bases numbered 12, after V lost 4 bases and J lost 10 bases. Germline V gene sequence: CDR1 SEHNR, CDR2 FQNEAQ (reference sequence). The CDR3 contains 15 residues.

The V gene is TRBV18, the J gene TRBJ1-5; 8 bases match TRBD1. Germline V gene sequence: CDR1 KGHSH, CDR2 LQKENI. The CDR3 sequence is 16 residues long. Germline trimming cut 3 bases from V and 6 bases from J; bases unmatched to any gene: 10. The CDR3 sequence: CASSPGPGGLAQPQHF. Here the CDR3 DNA reads TGTGCCAGCTCACCCGGTCCAGGGGGCCTGGCTCAGCCCCAGCATTTT.

The rearrangement joins TRBV7-6 to TRBJ2-3, with TRBD2 as a possible D gene (7 bases). Trimming took off 4 bases at V and 3 bases at J, with 17 bases between the two ends. The germline V gene encodes CDR1 SGHVS and CDR2 FNYEAQ. This CDR3 has 16 residues. CDR3 DNA: TGTGCCAGCAGCTACTCGGGGGGCGATCATACAGATACGCAGTATTTT. Protein sequence: CASSYSGGDHTDTQYF.

The genes are TRBV7-9 and TRBJ2-7, with 10 bases identical to TRBD1. The CDR3 is 15 residues long. Trimming took 5 bases from V and 6 from J; bases not matched to a gene: 10. The germline CDR1 and CDR2 sequences are SEHNR and FQNEAQ (reference sequence). CDR3 coding DNA: TGTGCCAGCAGCCCACCAGAGACAGGGGGCGCCGAGCAGTACTTC. This sequence encodes CASSPPETGGAEQYF.

V usage is TRBV6-5 and J usage is TRBJ1-3, with TRBD1 identical over 7 bases. With 7 bases clipped from V and 0 bases from J, the junction kept 3 bases outside the gene matches. Germline assignment: CDR1 MNHEY and CDR2 SVGAGI. The CDR3 length is 14 residues. The CDR3 bases are TGTGCCAGCACGGGGACAGCCTCTGGAAACACCATATATTTT. Amino acids: CASTGTASGNTIYF.

This clone was observed a few times. The chain combines TRBV7-2 with TRBJ1-1; weak D call: TRBD1 (6 bases). The CDR3 has 14 residues. Trimming removed 1 base at V and 5 bases at J, with 11 bases between. Germline V gene data show CDR1 as SGHTA and CDR2 as FQGNSA. The CDR3 DNA is TGTGCCAGCAGCTTAGGCAGGGGAGAGACTGAAGCTTTCTTT. Its protein is CASSLGRGETEAFF.

CDR3 residues: CASSDRWGFTYEQYF. The CDR3 DNA is TGTGCCAGCAGTGATCGTTGGGGCTTCACCTACGAGCAGTACTTC. V and J are TRBV6-1 and TRBJ2-7; a weak D match, TRBD1 (5 bases). CDR1 MNHNS and CDR2 SASEGT come from the germline V gene. Trimming pared 3 bases from V and 2 bases from J, leaving 14 bases between. The CDR3 contains 15 residues.

In this sample, this clone turned up a few times. The J gene is TRBJ1-2, the V gene TRBV6-5, with 8 bases identical to TRBD1. V dropped 6 bases and J dropped 8; count of bases not matched to a gene: 8. The length of the CDR3 is 13 residues. Germline V gene sequence: CDR1 MNHEY, CDR2 SVGAGI. The CDR3 coding sequence is TGTGCCAGCAGGGAGACAGGGGCAGGGGGCTACACCTTC. This translates into CASRETGAGGYTF.

The chain carries TRBV21-1 and TRBJ2-1; whether TRBD1, the table's D call, matches the DNA was not checked. TRBV21-1 is listed as a pseudogene. There are 17 residues in the CDR3. The CDR3 protein is CASSNEGTPSSYNEQFF. The CDR3 nucleotides are TGTGCCAGCAGCAATGAAGGGACACCGAGCTCCTACAATGAGCAGTTCTTC.

V usage is TRBV6-6 and J usage is TRBJ1-4; 7 bases are a match to TRBD1. The germline gives CDR1 MNHNY, CDR2 SVGAGI (reference sequence). J lost 8 bases, V lost 6 bases, and 12 bases had no gene match. This CDR3 has 15 amino acids. The CDR3 is CASSRLYGTAEKLFF. CDR3 DNA: TGTGCCAGCAGCCGCCTTTACGGGACAGCCGAAAAACTGTTTTTT.

The genes are TRBV1 and TRBJ2-3; TRBD2, the table's D call, lacks a check against the DNA. TRBV1 is a documented pseudogene. The CDR3 is 16 amino acids. CDR3 in amino acids: CTSSQVRKDRTDTQYF. Written as DNA, the CDR3 is TGCACCAGCAGCCAAGTGCGGAAAGACCGCACAGATACGCAGTATTTT.

The CDR3 protein is CAPPLAGGYTF. The CDR3 bases are TGTGCCCCCCCGCTCGCGGGGGGCTACACCTTC. This chain links TRBV11-3 with TRBJ1-2, with D unclear. Trimming pared 11 bases from V and 8 bases from J, leaving 15 bases between. CDR3 length equals 11 residues. Germline CDR1 reads SGHNT; CDR2 reads YENEEA.

CDR3 sequence reads: CASSQGGQAYGYTF. In nucleotides, the CDR3 is TGTGCCAGCAGCCAAGGGGGACAGGCATATGGCTACACCTTC. The chain employs TRBV3-1 (or the pseudogene TRBV3-2) and TRBJ1-2; 8 bases match TRBD1. In germline, CDR1 is LGHDT, CDR2 YNNKEL (reference sequence). Trimming cost V 1 base and J 5 bases; bases outside gene matches: 3. The CDR3 has 14 residues.

The V call is TRBV7-6, the J call TRBJ1-1; 7 bases match TRBD1. Trimming removed 5 bases from V and 2 bases from J; junction bases left unmatched: 5. This CDR3 is 14 amino acids long. The germline gives CDR1 SGHVS, CDR2 FNYEAQ. As DNA, the CDR3 is TGTGCCAGCAGCCCCAGACAGGGTAACACTGAAGCTTTCTTT. Protein sequence: CASSPRQGNTEAFF.

This clone was observed a handful of times. The chain uses TRBV5-6 and TRBJ1-6; the match to TRBD1 covers 7 bases. J was trimmed by 7 bases and V by 4 bases; bases with no gene match: 11. Germline V gene data show CDR1 as SGHDT and CDR2 as YYEEEE. This CDR3 region has 16 residues. CDR3 bases: TGTGCCAGCAGCAAGAGCTCGACAGGGCGGAATTCACCCCTCCACTTT. Translation gives CASSKSSTGRNSPLHF.

The chain employs TRBV2 and TRBJ1-2, with 7 positions matching TRBD1. The CDR3 runs to 17 residues. V dropped 6 bases and J dropped 3; count of bases not matched to a gene: 16. In germline, CDR1 is SNHLY, CDR2 FYNNEI. The CDR3 loop is CASRQLRQGPSDYGYTF. For the CDR3, the DNA is TGTGCCAGCAGGCAACTCCGACAGGGACCGTCTGACTATGGCTACACCTTC. The complete variable domain, with remaining parts taken from reference TRBV2 and TRBJ1-2, reads EPEVTQTPSHQVTQMGQEVILRCVPISNHLYFYWYRQILGQKVEFLVSFYNNEISEKSEIFDDQFSVERPDGSNFTLKIRSTKLEDSAMYFCASRQLRQGPSDYGYTFGSGTRLTVV.